A single sample gave rise to the 30 T cell receptor beta chains below, sequenced in a study of CD8 T cells in ankylosing spondylitis. TCRdb recomputed calls from the 5' RACE reads with MiXCR, one row per CDR3 protein. The data hold under 150,000 distinct CDR3 sequences, with approximately 14% observed a single time. Sequenced sample: blood, either unsorted or a sorted T cell fraction (not recorded which). These receptors were obtained from a female donor with ankylosing spondylitis or in good health (not recorded which).

This clonotype was counted a few times. The chain recombines TRBV7-2 with TRBJ1-3; D unresolved. Trimming stripped 2 bases from V and 8 bases from J, with 10 bases between. The CDR3 totals 13 residues. Germline-derived CDR1 and CDR2 are SGHTA and FQGNSA. The CDR3 coding sequence is TGTGCCAGCAGCTTATCGCCGGTGGACACCATATATTTT. Translation: CASSLSPVDTIYF.

Only a few counts were recorded for this clonotype. The chain is built from TRBV20-1 and TRBJ2-7; 7 positions match TRBD1. The germline gives CDR1 DFQATT, CDR2 SNEGSKA (reference sequence). The CDR3 extends over 14 amino acids. Trimming removed 2 bases from V and 1 base from J; junction bases left unmatched: 5. The CDR3 nucleotides read TGCAGTGCTAGAAGTCCGACAGGGTCCTACGAGCAGTACTTC. Amino acid sequence: CSARSPTGSYEQYF.

J is TRBJ1-2 and V is TRBV5-6, with no clear D. The CDR3 consists of 16 residues. V was shortened by 8 bases and J by 3 bases, with 23 bases between the two germline ends. From germline, CDR1 is SGHDT and CDR2 YYEEEE. The DNA for the CDR3 is TGTGCCAGTTCTCCCCGTCAAGCCGTGGCGGACTATGGCTACACCTTC. It encodes CASSPRQAVADYGYTF.

Ten or more counts support this clonotype. The germline gene is not matched at one end of the junction; a read error may be the cause. The chain links TRBV10-3 to TRBJ2-7, with a weak D call TRBD1 (6 bases). Germline CDR1 is ENHRY and CDR2 is SYGVKD. There are 12 residues in the CDR3. CDR3 bases: TGTGCCATCAGTTTAAACCGGGACATACAGGACTTC. Translation: CAISLNRDIQDF.

This clonotype was observed many times. The chain recombines TRBV9 with TRBJ2-5, with TRBD1 matching over 7 bases. The CDR3 has 15 amino acids. J lost 5 bases, V lost 0 bases, and 7 bases had no gene match. The germline CDR1 and CDR2 sequences are SGDLS and YYNGEE. The CDR3 reads CASSVEGTVGETQYF. The CDR3 DNA reads TGTGCCAGCAGCGTAGAAGGGACAGTTGGGGAGACCCAGTACTTC.

As regards this clonotype: A much larger clone lies a single base off, so this may be a read error. This sequence joins TRBV12-5 and TRBJ2-2; TRBD2 agrees at 14 bases. Germline V gives CDR1 LGHNT, CDR2 FRNRAP. This CDR3 has 20 residues. The V gene end was trimmed by 0 bases and the J gene end by 5 bases; junction bases not matched to a gene: 11. The CDR3 is CASGLVTSGRANLKTGELFF. CDR3 sequence (DNA): TGTGCTAGTGGTTTGGTGACTAGCGGGAGGGCCAATTTGAAAACCGGGGAGCTGTTTTTT.

The rearrangement joins TRBV19 to TRBJ1-1; D gene ambiguous. The germline V gene encodes CDR1 LNHDA and CDR2 SQIVND (reference sequence). Trimming shortened V by 3 bases and J by 3 bases, and 5 bases separated the two germline ends. The CDR3 is made up of 12 amino acids. This chain's CDR3 is CASSIADTEAFF. For the CDR3, the DNA is TGTGCCAGTAGTATCGCGGACACTGAAGCTTTCTTT. Based on the CDR3 plus reference TRBV19 and TRBJ1-1, the full variable domain is DGGITQSPKYLFRKEGQNVTLSCEQNLNHDAMYWYRQDPGQGLRLIYYSQIVNDFQKGDIAEGYSVSREKKESFPLTVTSAQKNPTAFYLCASSIADTEAFFGQGTRLTVV.

The J gene is TRBJ2-3, the V gene TRBV7-8; D is perhaps TRBD1 (5 bases). Germline V gene sequence: CDR1 SGHVS, CDR2 FQNEAQ. Trimming pared 5 bases from V and 2 bases from J, leaving 11 bases between. This CDR3 region has 14 residues. The CDR3 DNA follows: TGTGCCAGCAGCCGGACAAAGACCACAGATACGCAGTATTTT. Translating gives CASSRTKTTDTQYF.

This clonotype has only a few counts. The CDR3 loop is CASSQSSKRQGSTDTQYF. CDR3 bases: TGCGCCAGCAGTCAATCTTCGAAACGACAGGGTAGCACAGATACGCAGTATTTT. The chain recombines TRBV23-1 with TRBJ2-3, with 7 nucleotides matching TRBD1. TRBV23-1 is sorted into the ORF group, with uncertain function. Trimming took 0 bases from V and 0 from J; bases not matched to a gene: 9. This CDR3 has 18 amino acids.

As to this clonotype: A much larger clone lies one base from this, so it may be a read error. The chain employs TRBV5-1 and TRBJ2-1; 7 bases line up with TRBD1. CDR1 and CDR2 (germline): SGHRS, YFSETQ. The CDR3 length is 15 residues. Here the CDR3 DNA reads TGCGCCGGCAGCTTGGTTGGACAGGTCTACAATGAGCAGTTCTTC. Translating gives CAGSLVGQVYNEQFF.

Only a few counts were recorded for this clonotype. Here the CDR3 reads CASSPDREVDTQYF. The DNA of the CDR3 is TGTGCCAGCAGCCCAGACAGGGAAGTGGATACGCAGTATTTT. The chain has TRBV12-3 or TRBV12-4 and TRBJ2-3, with 7 bases identical to TRBD1. The V segment lost 6 bases and the J segment 6 bases; nucleotides outside the gene matches: 9. CDR3 length: 14 residues.

In this sample, this clonotype turned up many times. The rearrangement joins TRBV12-3 or TRBV12-4 to TRBJ2-1; TRBD2 agrees at 9 bases. The CDR3 has 15 amino acids. The trim removed 6 bases at V and 3 bases at J, leaving 6 bases unmatched. CDR3 residues: CASSKGREGYNEQFF. The CDR3 nucleotides are TGTGCCAGCAGCAAAGGGCGGGAGGGCTACAATGAGCAGTTCTTC.

This clonotype was found many times. J is TRBJ2-3 and V is TRBV30; no clear D. Germline V gene sequence: CDR1 GTSNPN, CDR2 SVGIG (reference sequence). CDR3 length: 15 amino acids. V shed 0 bases and J shed 0 bases, with 10 bases lying between them. In nucleotides, the CDR3 is TGTGCCTGGAGTGTACTTGGGGTTAGCACAGATACGCAGTATTTT. It yields the protein CAWSVLGVSTDTQYF.

This chain links TRBV6-1 with TRBJ2-7; D is unresolved. Germline values: CDR1 MNHNS, CDR2 SASEGT. The CDR3 loop spans 12 amino acids. The CDR3 is CAVGHLGHEQYF. CDR3 DNA sequence: TGTGCGGTTGGGCACCTTGGGCACGAGCAGTACTTC.

This clonotype came up a few times. The chain recombines TRBV12-3 or TRBV12-4 with TRBJ2-4, with 9 bases identical to TRBD1. V dropped 7 bases and J dropped 7; count of bases not matched to a gene: 8. CDR3 length: 14 amino acids. Written as DNA, the CDR3 is TGTGCCAGCACCCTGGGACAGGGTACGAACATTCAGTACTTC. Protein sequence: CASTLGQGTNIQYF.

This clonotype has a handful of counts. This chain uses TRBV5-1 with TRBJ1-5, with D tentatively TRBD1 (5 bases). The CDR3 length is 15 residues. CDR1 and CDR2 (germline): SGHRS, YFSETQ. The V and J ends lost 1 base and 3 bases respectively, with 11 bases between them. DNA of the CDR3: TGCGCCAGCAGCTTGCGAGGGGAGCCCAATCAGCCCCAGCATTTT. Protein: CASSLRGEPNQPQHF.

This clonotype occurred many times. The chain joins TRBV12-3 or TRBV12-4 to TRBJ2-5; 7 nucleotides line up with TRBD2. The CDR3 is 13 amino acids. The V gene end was trimmed by 3 bases and the J gene end by 5 bases; junction bases not matched to a gene: 3. The CDR3 is CASSFGGGETQYF. CDR3 sequence (DNA): TGTGCCAGCAGTTTTGGGGGGGGGGAGACCCAGTACTTC.

This clonotype showed up many times. CDR3 coding DNA: TGCAGTGCCATAATAGCGGGAGGGCCAAGCACAGATACGCAGTATTTT. This gives the protein CSAIIAGGPSTDTQYF. V and J are TRBV20-1 and TRBJ2-3; 11 nucleotides match TRBD2. Trimming removed 6 bases from V and 0 bases from J; junction bases left unmatched: 8. This CDR3 has 16 amino acids. Germline V lookup: CDR1 DFQATT, CDR2 SNEGSKA (reference sequence).

This chain joins TRBV2 and TRBJ2-1; D gene unclear. Germline V gene data show CDR1 as SNHLY and CDR2 as FYNNEI. Trimming took 5 bases from V and 8 from J, leaving 10 bases between them. The CDR3 has 12 residues. The CDR3 loop reads CASSFGPHEQFF. The CDR3 DNA reads TGTGCCAGCAGTTTCGGTCCTCATGAGCAGTTCTTC.

Ten or more counts support this clonotype. The chain has TRBV5-1 and TRBJ2-7, with 7 positions matching TRBD1. J gave up 5 bases and V 3 bases, and 11 bases lay outside the gene matches. CDR3 length: 15 residues. Per the germline V gene, CDR1 is SGHRS and CDR2 is YFSETQ. As DNA, the CDR3 is TGCGCCAGCAGCTCTACAGGGGCAATCATGAACGAGCAGTACTTC. Translation gives CASSSTGAIMNEQYF.

This clonotype occurred a few times. The V and J genes are TRBV3-1 and TRBJ2-7, with 13 bases aligning to TRBD2. Trimming cost V 4 bases and J 2 bases; bases outside gene matches: 2. The CDR3 sequence is 15 residues long. Germline loops: CDR1 LGHDT, CDR2 YNNKEL (reference sequence). CDR3 amino acids: CASSPTSGGAYEQYF. The CDR3 DNA is TGTGCCAGCAGCCCAACTAGCGGGGGGGCCTACGAGCAGTACTTC.

This clonotype was seen repeatedly, ten times or more. The J gene is TRBJ1-4, the V gene TRBV5-5; TRBD1 matches 8 bases. The germline CDR1 and CDR2 sequences are SGHKS and YYEKEE (reference sequence). With 3 bases clipped from V and 8 bases from J, the junction kept 15 bases outside the gene matches. The CDR3 consists of 17 residues. Written as DNA, the CDR3 is TGTGCCAGCAGCTGGGGTGGATTTGGACAGGGAGAGGAAAAACTGTTTTTT. This sequence encodes CASSWGGFGQGEEKLFF.

This clonotype came up a few times. The chain carries TRBV29-1 and TRBJ1-1; D call uncertain. The CDR3 contains 18 residues. Germline V CDR1 and CDR2: SQVTM, ANQGSEA. The V end was cut by 1 base, the J end by 0 bases, with 21 bases between. The CDR3 spells CSVEGRSLEPDLNTEAFF. The DNA of the CDR3 is TGCAGCGTTGAAGGTCGGAGCCTGGAGCCAGACCTGAACACTGAAGCTTTCTTT.

This clonotype turned up a few times. The chain recombines TRBV30 with TRBJ1-5; weak D call: TRBD1 (5 bases). There are 13 residues in the CDR3. CDR1 GTSNPN and CDR2 SVGIG come from the germline V gene (reference sequence). V shed 3 bases and J shed 5 bases, with 11 bases lying between them. The CDR3 nucleotides read TGTGCCTGGAGCAAGGGGACGGATCAGCCCCAGCATTTT. Amino acid sequence: CAWSKGTDQPQHF.

This clonotype was found a few times. V is TRBV5-1 and J is TRBJ2-7; possibly TRBD1 or TRBD2 for D (6 bases each). Germline V CDR1 and CDR2: SGHRS, YFSETQ. The CDR3 is 13 amino acids. Trimming stripped 4 bases from V and 2 bases from J, with 10 bases between. CDR3 DNA: TGCGCCAGCAGCGAGGGGGGCGCCTACGAGCAGTACTTC. Amino acid sequence: CASSEGGAYEQYF.

V and J are TRBV6-5 and TRBJ2-1; the D is unclear. Trimming removed 4 bases at V and 12 bases at J, with 16 bases between. This CDR3 has 13 residues. Germline V gene lookup returns CDR1 MNHEY and CDR2 SVGAGI. DNA of the CDR3: TGTGCCAGCAGTTTAAATCCCTTGGAACGGCAGTTCTTC. Translated: CASSLNPLERQFF.

CDR3 in DNA: TGTGCCAGCAGGCCCGAGACTGATTCCTACGAGCAGTACTTC. It yields the protein CASRPETDSYEQYF. The V and J genes are TRBV12-3 or TRBV12-4 and TRBJ2-7; D gene uncertain. V was cut by 6 bases and J by 1 base, with 13 bases left in between. The CDR3 extends over 14 amino acids.

This chain joins TRBV7-9 and TRBJ2-7; D gene unclear. This CDR3 has 15 residues. The V end was cut by 5 bases, the J end by 4 bases, with 18 bases between. Germline V gives CDR1 SEHNR, CDR2 FQNEAQ (reference sequence). Here the CDR3 reads CASSRTAGSVYEQYF. The CDR3 DNA reads TGTGCCAGCAGCCGGACGGCAGGATCAGTGTACGAGCAGTACTTC.

The chain couples TRBV5-5 to TRBJ2-1; D possibly corresponds to TRBD1 (6 bases). The V gene lost 2 bases and the J gene lost 8 bases, with 8 bases spanning the gap. CDR1 and CDR2 from the germline V gene are SGHKS and YYEKEE (reference sequence). The CDR3 has 12 amino acids. CDR3 protein: CASSLQGDEQFF. For the CDR3, the DNA is TGTGCCAGCAGCTTACAGGGCGATGAGCAGTTCTTC.

This clonotype was picked up many times. The rearrangement links TRBV7-9 to TRBJ2-1; 14 nucleotides match TRBD2. This CDR3 is built from 15 residues. Germline CDR1 is SEHNR and CDR2 is FQNEAQ (reference sequence). V lost 5 bases and J lost 10; bases outside the gene matches: 7. The CDR3 loop is CASSPSGTSGGEQFF. DNA of the CDR3: TGTGCCAGCAGCCCCTCCGGGACTAGCGGGGGAGAGCAGTTCTTC.